Below are 13 T cell receptor beta chains sequenced from a single sample in a study of T cells in Graves' hyperthyroidism and ophthalmopathy (dated by TCRdb to between 2018 and 2021). The library was produced with multiplex PCR. Instrument on record: Illumina HiSeq 2000. Amplification of TCR beta CDR3 regions was carried out from RNA transcripts. The TCR CDR3 was subjected to a first round of RT-PCR using the HTBI primer set and the Qiagen OneStep RT-PCR kit. Clones were called with MiXCR by TCRdb after fastp trimmed the public reads at Q25, and only in-frame beta chains were retained. Here each entry gathers all rows of one CDR3 protein and keeps the most common genes and DNA. Within this sample are about 640,000 distinct CDR3 sequences, with less than 25% of them counted one time only. Together, the top ten hold roughly a third of the sample. Source material: blood. The receptors here all came from a man aged 25 to 40 with Graves' ophthalmopathy.

This chain joins TRBV5-1 and TRBJ2-3; unclear D gene. Germline values: CDR1 SGHRS, CDR2 YFSETQ. This CDR3 has 19 residues. V was trimmed by 0 bases and J by 1 base, leaving 21 bases between them. CDR3 coding DNA: TGCGCCAGCAGCTTGGACCCGCTCGCAGGTCTCGGTGGCACAGATACGCAGTATTTT. It yields the protein CASSLDPLAGLGGTDTQYF.

This clonotype was observed many times. This chain uses TRBV2 with TRBJ2-1; 14 bases map to TRBD2. The V and J ends lost 4 bases and 10 bases, in that order; junction bases with no gene match: 9. CDR3 length: 16 amino acids. From germline, CDR1 is SNHLY and CDR2 FYNNEI. The DNA for the CDR3 is TGTGCCAGCAGTGCCAGGGGACTAGCGGGAGATAGGGAGCAGTTCTTC. Translation: CASSARGLAGDREQFF.

V gene TRBV20-1 combines with J gene TRBJ2-7, with D perhaps matching TRBD2 (6 bases). Germline CDR1 is DFQATT and CDR2 is SNEGSKA (reference sequence). Trimming left V 2 bases short and J 3 bases short, with 14 bases between. The CDR3 has 14 residues. The CDR3 region has the DNA TGCAGTGCTAGACGATCTAGCGACAACTACGAGCAGTACTTC. Translation gives CSARRSSDNYEQYF.

This clonotype was observed a few times. The rearrangement uses TRBV6-6 and TRBJ1-5, with 11 bases identical to TRBD1. V shed 2 bases and J 6 bases; nucleotides not matched to a gene: 9. The CDR3 is 17 residues long. The germline V gene encodes CDR1 MNHNY and CDR2 SVGAGI (reference sequence). The CDR3 nucleotides read TGTGCCAGCAGTTACACGTCACCGGACAGGGGGCGTCAGCCCCAGCATTTT. It yields the protein CASSYTSPDRGRQPQHF.

The V call is TRBV6-1, the J call TRBJ1-5, with D perhaps matching TRBD1 (5 bases). CDR3 length: 17 residues. The ends were cut back, 3 bases at V and 0 bases at J, with 15 bases in the middle. Germline V gives CDR1 MNHNS, CDR2 SASEGT. DNA of the CDR3: TGTGCCAGCAGTGATGGGACGGGAATCTATAGCAATCAGCCCCAGCATTTT. It codes for CASSDGTGIYSNQPQHF.

Ten or more counts support this clonotype. J is TRBJ1-5 and V is TRBV30; tentatively, D is TRBD1 (6 bases). Germline V gene data show CDR1 as GTSNPN and CDR2 as SVGIG (reference sequence). The CDR3 extends over 15 amino acids. The V end was cut by 1 base, the J end by 6 bases, with 16 bases between. CDR3 sequence (DNA): TGTGCCTGGAGTGGGGGACAAAGCGCAAGTCAGCCCCAGCATTTT. This gives the protein CAWSGGQSASQPQHF.

Regarding this clonotype: One base away lies a much larger clone, so this may be a sequencing read error. V and J are TRBV11-2 and TRBJ2-3, with TRBD2 identical over 10 bases. J gave up 8 bases and V 3 bases, and 5 bases lay outside the gene matches. In germline, CDR1 is SGHAT, CDR2 FQNNGV. The CDR3 consists of 14 residues. The CDR3 sequence is CASSLSGGAGTQYF. CDR3 nucleotide sequence: TGTGCCAGCAGCTTGAGCGGGGGGGCGGGTACGCAGTATTTT.

V usage is TRBV14 and J usage is TRBJ2-1; maybe TRBD2 (6 bases). The CDR3 runs 16 residues. The V gene's germline CDR1 is SGHDN and CDR2 FVKESK. V was cut by 0 bases and J by 8 bases, with 17 bases left in between. CDR3: CASSQDRAGIDHEQFF. In DNA, the CDR3 is TGTGCCAGCAGCCAAGATCGGGCGGGAATAGATCATGAGCAGTTCTTC.

This clonotype came up a few times. This chain uses TRBV5-4 with TRBJ2-7; D is perhaps TRBD1 or TRBD2 (5 bases each). The CDR3 runs 14 residues. V was shortened by 4 bases and J by 2 bases, with 13 bases between the two germline ends. CDR1 is SGHNT, CDR2 YYREEE, per germline (reference sequence). The CDR3 protein is CASSPEGRAYEQYF. For the CDR3, the DNA is TGTGCCAGCAGCCCCGAGGGGCGGGCCTACGAGCAGTACTTC.

The rearrangement links TRBV4-1 to TRBJ2-5, with D possibly matching TRBD1 (6 bases). Germline CDR1 reads MGHRA; CDR2 reads YSYEKL. The V gene lost 2 bases and the J gene lost 3 bases, with 19 bases spanning the gap. The CDR3 is made up of 17 amino acids. This chain's CDR3 is CASSQQWGRAGEETQYF. The CDR3 nucleotides read TGCGCCAGCAGCCAACAATGGGGGAGAGCAGGGGAAGAGACCCAGTACTTC.

The V gene is TRBV29-1, the J gene TRBJ2-1; maybe TRBD2 (6 bases). Trimming took off 5 bases at V and 0 bases at J, with 20 bases between the two ends. The CDR3 contains 17 residues. In germline, CDR1 is SQVTM, CDR2 ANQGSEA. The CDR3 DNA reads as TGCAGCGTTTTGATTGTGGCGGGGAAGAGCTCCTACAATGAGCAGTTCTTC. Protein: CSVLIVAGKSSYNEQFF.

Details on this clonotype: A much larger clone sits a single nucleotide away, making a read error possible. The gene calls are TRBV6-1 and TRBJ1-1, with 7 bases aligning to TRBD1. This CDR3 region has 15 residues. Per the germline V gene, CDR1 is MNHNS and CDR2 is SASEGT. CDR3 coding DNA: TGTGCCAGCAGAAGGGCAGGGGGTATGAACACTGGAGCTTTCTTT. Amino acids: CASRRAGGMNTGAFF.

This clonotype was detected only a few times. The chain is built from TRBV4-1 and TRBJ2-1; TRBD2 matches at 8 bases. The CDR3 has 16 amino acids. The germline gives CDR1 MGHRA, CDR2 YSYEKL. V dropped 4 bases and J dropped 0; count of bases not matched to a gene: 5. The CDR3: CASSRTGTSSYNEQFF. The CDR3 DNA reads as TGCGCCAGCAGCCGCACCGGGACTAGCTCCTACAATGAGCAGTTCTTC.